These T cell receptor beta chains were read from a single sample in a study of blood T cell repertoires in COVID-19. Generated by immunoSEQ multiplex PCR, the TCRdb table keeps only in-frame clones and is missing some. This table has about 130,000 clones, under 85% appearing once. The sequenced sample consisted of peripheral blood. The receptors were gathered from a man aged 40-55 years with active or convalescent COVID-19. The CDR3 runs from the conserved cysteine through the conserved F or W. A D gene is named only where the DNA matches it firmly. For some rows the clone size is stated as once, few or many, or as a class when expanded; others skip it.

TRBV28	NA	NA	TRBJ1-5	TGTGCCAGCAGTACCGGCCTTGGGAGTCAGCCCCAGCATTTT	CASSTGLGSQPQHF
TRBV5-1	NA	TRBD1	TRBJ2-5	TGCGCCAGCAGCTTCCAGGGACAGGGGATCCGAGAGACCCAGTACTTC	CASSFQGQGIRETQYF
TRBV7-2	NA	TRBD1	TRBJ2-3	TGTGCCAGCAGCGCCCGGACAGGGCCCAGCACAGATACGCAGTATTTT	CASSARTGPSTDTQYF
TRBV7-2	NA	TRBD1	TRBJ1-2	TGTGCCAGCAGCTTAGTCACAGGGGGAGAAGGCTATGGCTACACCTTC	CASSLVTGGEGYGYTF
TRBV9	once	TRBD2	TRBJ2-3	TGTGCCAGCAGCGTATTCGCGGGAGGGACAGATACGCAGTATTTT	CASSVFAGGTDTQYF
TRBV11-2	NA	NA	TRBJ2-5	TGTGCCAGCAGCTTAGTTAGTTTCCAAGAGACCCAGTACTTC	CASSLVSFQETQYF
TRBV9	NA	NA	TRBJ2-7	TGTGCCAGCGGAGGTCGCTCCTACTCCTACGAGCAGTACTTC	CASGGRSYSYEQYF
TRBV9	NA	NA	TRBJ2-2	TGTGCCAGCAGCGTAGCTCCGAACACCGGGGAGCTGTTTTTT	CASSVAPNTGELFF
TRBV5-1	NA	NA	TRBJ1-3	TGCGCCAGCAGCTTGGCGGGCAGGGCGCGAGTATATTTT	CASSLAGRARVYF
TRBV5-1	NA	NA	TRBJ2-7	TGCGCCAGCAGCTTGGACAGGGTCCACGAGCAGTACTTC	CASSLDRVHEQYF
TRBV11-2	NA	TRBD2	TRBJ2-5	TGTGCCAGCAGCCAAAGACTAGCGGGGGGGCCTGAGGAGACCCAGTACTTC	CASSQRLAGGPEETQYF
TRBV4-3	NA	TRBD1	TRBJ1-1	TGCGCCAGCAGCCAGGACAGGGAGGGCACTGAAGCTTTCTTT	CASSQDREGTEAFF
TRBV5-1	NA	TRBD2	TRBJ2-3	TGCGCCAGCAGCTCCTCGACTAGCGGGGGGGCTGGCACGCAGTATTTT	CASSSSTSGGAGTQYF
TRBV7-2	NA	TRBD2	TRBJ2-7	TGTGCCAGCAGCCTCAGCGGGGGGCCAAACGAGCAGTACTTC	CASSLSGGPNEQYF
TRBV7-2	once	TRBD1	TRBJ1-2	TGTGCCAGCAGCCTAGGACAGGGTATTAACTATGGCTACACCTTC	CASSLGQGINYGYTF
TRBV2	NA	TRBD1	TRBJ1-5	TGTGCCAGCACGATCGGACAGGGCAATCAGCCCCAGCATTTT	CASTIGQGNQPQHF
TRBV2	once	NA	TRBJ1-1	TGTGCCAGCAGTTTACAGGGAGAATACACTGAAGCTTTCTTT	CASSLQGEYTEAFF
TRBV20-1	once	NA	TRBJ2-3	TGCAGTAGCGTTCGGGCAGATACGCAGTATTTT	CSSVRADTQYF
TRBV5-7	NA	NA	TRBJ1-5	TGTGCCAGCAGCTTGGCGCAGGCTGGCCAGCCCCAGCATTTT	CASSLAQAGQPQHF
TRBV7-2	NA	TRBD2	TRBJ2-1	TGTGCCAGCAGCTTTCTAGCGGGGGGGAATGAGCAGTTCTTC	CASSFLAGGNEQFF
TRBV9	NA	NA	TRBJ2-7	TGTGCCAGTGCACCCTCCCCCGGGGACGAGCAGTACTTC	CASAPSPGDEQYF
TRBV23-1	NA	NA	TRBJ1-1	TGCGCCAGCAGTCATACCAGGGCGGAAGGGATCACTGAAGCTTTCTTT	CASSHTRAEGITEAFF
TRBV10-3	NA	TRBD1	TRBJ2-7	TGTGCCATCAGTGATTCGGACAGGGCAGGCTACGAGCAGTACTTC	CAISDSDRAGYEQYF
TRBV4-1	NA	NA	TRBJ1-6	TGCGCCAGCAGCCAAGATTGGAGTTCACCCCTCCACTTT	CASSQDWSSPLHF
TRBV9	NA	TRBD1	TRBJ1-6	TGTGCCAGCAGCGCAACCGGGACAGGGTATAATTCACCCCTCCACTTT	CASSATGTGYNSPLHF
TRBV5-1	NA	NA	TRBJ1-1	TGCGCCAGCAGCTTTCAGGGGCACACTGAAGCTTTCTTT	CASSFQGHTEAFF
TRBV7-2	NA	NA	TRBJ2-3	TGTGCCAGCAGCTTAAGGAACAGGGAGATGAATACGCAGTATTTT	CASSLRNREMNTQYF
TRBV18	NA	NA	TRBJ2-7	TGTGCCAGCTCACGTCTAGGTGGTCCCGAGCAGTACTTC	CASSRLGGPEQYF
TRBV10-3	once	TRBD1	TRBJ1-2	TGTGCCATCAACACGGACAGGGCTAAGGGCTACACCTTC	CAINTDRAKGYTF